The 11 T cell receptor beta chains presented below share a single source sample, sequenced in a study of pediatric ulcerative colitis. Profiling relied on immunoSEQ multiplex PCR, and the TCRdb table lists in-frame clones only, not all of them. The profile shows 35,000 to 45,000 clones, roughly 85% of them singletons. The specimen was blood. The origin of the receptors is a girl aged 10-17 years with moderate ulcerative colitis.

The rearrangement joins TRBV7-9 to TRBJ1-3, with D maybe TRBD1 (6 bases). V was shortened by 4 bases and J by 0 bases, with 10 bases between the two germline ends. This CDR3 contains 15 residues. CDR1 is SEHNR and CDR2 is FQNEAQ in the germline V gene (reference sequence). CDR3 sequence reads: CASSSWTASGNTIYF. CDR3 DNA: TGTGCCAGCAGCTCCTGGACAGCCTCTGGAAACACCATATATTTT.

In nucleotides, the CDR3 is TGTGCCAGCAGTTACTTGAGCGACGAGCAGTACTTC. It encodes CASSYLSDEQYF. This chain joins TRBV6-6 and TRBJ2-7; D not resolved. Trimming took off 1 base at V and 5 bases at J, with 6 bases between the two ends. In germline, CDR1 is MNHNY, CDR2 SVGAGI (reference sequence). The CDR3 runs to 12 residues.

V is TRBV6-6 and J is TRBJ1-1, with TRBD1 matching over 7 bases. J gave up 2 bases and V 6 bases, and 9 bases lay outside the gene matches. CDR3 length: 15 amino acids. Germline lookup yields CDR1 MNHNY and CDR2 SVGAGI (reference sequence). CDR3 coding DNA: TGTGCCAGCAGGATATCGGGACAGAAAAACACTGAAGCTTTCTTT. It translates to CASRISGQKNTEAFF.

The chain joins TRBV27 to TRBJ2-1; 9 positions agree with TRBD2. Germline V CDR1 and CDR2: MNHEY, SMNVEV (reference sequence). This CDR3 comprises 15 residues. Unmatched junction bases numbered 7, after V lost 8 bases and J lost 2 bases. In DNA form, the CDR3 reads TGTGCCAGCCAATTTAGCGGGAGCGCCTACAATGAGCAGTTCTTC. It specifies CASQFSGSAYNEQFF.

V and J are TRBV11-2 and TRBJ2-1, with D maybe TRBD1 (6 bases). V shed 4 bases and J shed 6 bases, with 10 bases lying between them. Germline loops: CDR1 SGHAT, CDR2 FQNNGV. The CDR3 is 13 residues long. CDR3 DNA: TGTGCCAGCAGCTCACAGGGTTCCAATGAGCAGTTCTTC. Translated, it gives CASSSQGSNEQFF.

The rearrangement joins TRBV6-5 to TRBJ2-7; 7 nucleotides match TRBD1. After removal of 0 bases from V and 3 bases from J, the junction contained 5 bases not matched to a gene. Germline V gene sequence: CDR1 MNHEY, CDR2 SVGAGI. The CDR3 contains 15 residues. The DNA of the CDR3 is TGTGCCAGCAGTTACTCGGGGGACAGCTTCTACGAGCAGTACTTC. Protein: CASSYSGDSFYEQYF.

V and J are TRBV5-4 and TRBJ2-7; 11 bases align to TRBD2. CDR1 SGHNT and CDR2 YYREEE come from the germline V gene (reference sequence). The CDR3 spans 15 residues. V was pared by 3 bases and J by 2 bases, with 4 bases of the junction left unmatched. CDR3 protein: CASSWGTSGTYEQYF. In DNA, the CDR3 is TGTGCCAGCAGCTGGGGGACTAGCGGAACCTACGAGCAGTACTTC.

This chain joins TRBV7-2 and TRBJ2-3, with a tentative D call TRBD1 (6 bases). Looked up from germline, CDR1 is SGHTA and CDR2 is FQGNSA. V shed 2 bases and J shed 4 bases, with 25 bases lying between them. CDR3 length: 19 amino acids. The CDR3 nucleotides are TGTGCCAGCAGCTTAATATTCAGGGGACGAAAGGGAGAGGCAGATACGCAGTATTTT. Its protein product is CASSLIFRGRKGEADTQYF.

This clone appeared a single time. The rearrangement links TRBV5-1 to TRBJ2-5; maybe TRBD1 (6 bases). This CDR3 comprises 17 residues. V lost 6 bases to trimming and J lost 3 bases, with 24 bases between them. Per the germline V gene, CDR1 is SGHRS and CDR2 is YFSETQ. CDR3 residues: CASKIVRDNVGEETQYF. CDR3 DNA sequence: TGCGCCAGCAAAATAGTTAGGGACAACGTAGGCGAAGAGACCCAGTACTTC.

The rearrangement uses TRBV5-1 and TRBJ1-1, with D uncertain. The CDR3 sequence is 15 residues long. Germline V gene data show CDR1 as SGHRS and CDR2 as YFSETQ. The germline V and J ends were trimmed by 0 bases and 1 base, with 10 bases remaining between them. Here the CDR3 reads CASSLAPHPNTEAFF. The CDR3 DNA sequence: TGCGCCAGCAGCTTGGCCCCACACCCGAACACTGAAGCTTTCTTT.

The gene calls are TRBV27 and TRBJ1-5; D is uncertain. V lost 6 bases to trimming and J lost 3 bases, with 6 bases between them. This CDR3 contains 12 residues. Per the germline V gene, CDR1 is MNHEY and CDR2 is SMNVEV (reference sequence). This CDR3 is CASSMNNQPQHF. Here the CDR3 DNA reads TGTGCCAGCAGCATGAACAATCAGCCCCAGCATTTT.